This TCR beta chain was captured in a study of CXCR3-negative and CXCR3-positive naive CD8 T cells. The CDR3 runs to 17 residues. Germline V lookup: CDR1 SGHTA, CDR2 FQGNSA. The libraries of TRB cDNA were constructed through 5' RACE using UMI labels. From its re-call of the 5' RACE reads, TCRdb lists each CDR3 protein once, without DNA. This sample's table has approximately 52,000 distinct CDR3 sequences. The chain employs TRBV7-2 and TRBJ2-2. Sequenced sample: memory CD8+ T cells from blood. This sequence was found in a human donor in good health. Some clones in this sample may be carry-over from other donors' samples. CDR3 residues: CASSLARYITNTGELFF.